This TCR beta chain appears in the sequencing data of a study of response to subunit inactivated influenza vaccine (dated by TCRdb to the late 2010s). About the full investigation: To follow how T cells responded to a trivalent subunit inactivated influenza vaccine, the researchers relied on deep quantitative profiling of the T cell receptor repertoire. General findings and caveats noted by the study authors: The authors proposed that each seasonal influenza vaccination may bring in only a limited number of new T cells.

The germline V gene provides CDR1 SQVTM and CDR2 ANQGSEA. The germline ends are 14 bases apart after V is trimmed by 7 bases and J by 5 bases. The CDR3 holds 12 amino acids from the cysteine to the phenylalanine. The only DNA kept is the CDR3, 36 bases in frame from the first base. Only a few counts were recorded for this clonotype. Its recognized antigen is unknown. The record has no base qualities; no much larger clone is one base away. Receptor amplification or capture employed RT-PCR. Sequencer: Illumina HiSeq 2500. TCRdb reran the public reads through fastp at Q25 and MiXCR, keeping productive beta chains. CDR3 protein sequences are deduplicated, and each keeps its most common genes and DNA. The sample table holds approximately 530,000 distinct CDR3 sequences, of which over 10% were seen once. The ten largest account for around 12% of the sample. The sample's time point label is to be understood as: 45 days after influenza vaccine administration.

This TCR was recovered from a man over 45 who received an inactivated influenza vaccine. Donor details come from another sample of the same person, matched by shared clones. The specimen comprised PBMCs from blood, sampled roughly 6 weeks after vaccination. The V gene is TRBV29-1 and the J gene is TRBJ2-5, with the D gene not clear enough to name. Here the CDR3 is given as CSAHLVRETQYF. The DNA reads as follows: TGCAGCGCACATCTGGTTCGGGAGACCCAGTACTTC. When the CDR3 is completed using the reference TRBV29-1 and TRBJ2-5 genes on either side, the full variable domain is SAVISQKPSRDICQRGTSLTIQCQVDSQVTMMFWYRQQPGQSLTLIATANQGSEATYESGFVIDKFPISRPNLTFSTLTVSNMSPEDSSIYLCSAHLVRETQYFGPGTRLLVL.